Listed below are T cell receptor beta chains from one sample, sequenced in a study of blood T cell repertoires in COVID-19. The table came from immunoSEQ multiplex PCR; TCRdb's copy has only in-frame clones and leaves some out. The sample carries over 110,000 clones, more than 75% recorded once. The sample taken for sequencing was peripheral blood. Receptor source: a man older than 75 with acute or convalescent COVID-19. The CDR3 runs from the conserved cysteine through the conserved F or W. D genes are given only for firm matches. A clone size is listed for some rows: how often the clone was seen (once, few, many), or a class if it is expanded.

D gene: TRBD1; clone size: .; V gene: TRBV20-1; J gene: TRBJ1-2; CDR3 protein: CSASWDRLTF; CDR3 DNA: TGCAGTGCCAGCTGGGACAGGCTCACCTTC
D gene: .; clone size: once; V gene: TRBV5-1; J gene: TRBJ1-2; CDR3 protein: CASSLDGPNYGYTF; CDR3 DNA: TGCGCCAGCAGCTTGGACGGTCCGAACTATGGCTACACCTTC
D gene: .; clone size: .; V gene: TRBV9; J gene: TRBJ2-1; CDR3 protein: CASSVQGQPAREQFF; CDR3 DNA: TGTGCCAGCAGCGTCCAGGGGCAGCCCGCCAGGGAGCAGTTCTTC
D gene: .; clone size: many; V gene: TRBV6-2/TRBV6-3; J gene: TRBJ1-2; CDR3 protein: CASSFPYRGGMSKGSYGYTF; CDR3 DNA: TGTGCCAGCAGTTTCCCCTACCGCGGGGGAATGTCCAAAGGCTCCTATGGCTACACCTTC
D gene: TRBD2; clone size: .; V gene: TRBV6-5; J gene: TRBJ2-7; CDR3 protein: CASSYSSGGRYEQYF; CDR3 DNA: TGTGCCAGCAGTTACTCGAGCGGGGGGAGGTACGAGCAGTACTTC
D gene: TRBD1; clone size: .; V gene: TRBV27; J gene: TRBJ1-6; CDR3 protein: CASSLGTGNSPLHF; CDR3 DNA: TGTGCCAGCAGTCTCGGGACAGGGAATTCACCCCTCCACTTT
D gene: .; clone size: many; V gene: TRBV3-1/TRBV3-2; J gene: TRBJ1-5; CDR3 protein: CASSTQGKENQPQHF; CDR3 DNA: TGTGCCAGCAGCACCCAGGGGAAGGAAAATCAGCCCCAGCATTTT
D gene: TRBD1; clone size: .; V gene: TRBV5-6; J gene: TRBJ1-1; CDR3 protein: CASSPPGQGAIEAFF; CDR3 DNA: TGTGCCAGCAGCCCACCGGGACAGGGGGCAATTGAAGCTTTCTTT
D gene: .; clone size: .; V gene: TRBV5-8; J gene: TRBJ2-1; CDR3 protein: CASSQTRLGGPYGEQFF; CDR3 DNA: TGTGCCAGCAGCCAAACAAGACTAGGCGGCCCCTACGGTGAGCAGTTCTTC
D gene: TRBD1; clone size: .; V gene: TRBV18; J gene: TRBJ1-1; CDR3 protein: CASSPLGQGANTEAFF; CDR3 DNA: TGTGCCAGCTCACCACTTGGACAGGGGGCGAACACTGAAGCTTTCTTT
D gene: .; clone size: .; V gene: TRBV28; J gene: TRBJ1-4; CDR3 protein: CASSLRQDEKLFF; CDR3 DNA: TGTGCCAGCAGCCTGAGACAGGATGAAAAACTGTTTTTT
D gene: TRBD1; clone size: .; V gene: TRBV5-4; J gene: TRBJ1-2; CDR3 protein: CASSPQGSYGYTF; CDR3 DNA: TGTGCCAGCAGTCCACAGGGGAGCTATGGCTACACCTTC
D gene: .; clone size: .; V gene: TRBV7-2; J gene: TRBJ1-3; CDR3 protein: CASRTDRSSGNTIYF; CDR3 DNA: TGTGCCAGCAGGACAGACAGAAGCTCTGGAAACACCATATATTTT
D gene: .; clone size: .; V gene: TRBV27; J gene: TRBJ2-7; CDR3 protein: CASSIKQGGSYEQYF; CDR3 DNA: TGTGCCAGCAGCATTAAGCAGGGGGGCTCCTACGAGCAGTACTTC
D gene: .; clone size: .; V gene: TRBV19; J gene: TRBJ2-6; CDR3 protein: CASSPYSDSQEGLTF; CDR3 DNA: TGTGCCAGTAGTCCGTACTCGGACAGCCAAGAGGGCCTGACTTTC
D gene: .; clone size: once; V gene: TRBV24-1; J gene: TRBJ2-2; CDR3 protein: CATSQGQTPTGELFF; CDR3 DNA: TGTGCCACCAGTCAAGGACAGACTCCCACCGGGGAGCTGTTTTTT
D gene: .; clone size: once; V gene: TRBV6-5; J gene: TRBJ1-1; CDR3 protein: CASTQREGGKAEAFF; CDR3 DNA: TGTGCCAGCACCCAAAGGGAGGGCGGTAAGGCTGAAGCTTTCTTT
D gene: .; clone size: .; V gene: TRBV6-2/TRBV6-3; J gene: TRBJ2-5; CDR3 protein: CASSPLRLGGTQYF; CDR3 DNA: TGTGCCAGCAGTCCGTTGAGACTGGGTGGGACCCAGTACTTC
D gene: TRBD1; clone size: .; V gene: TRBV3-1/TRBV3-2; J gene: TRBJ2-1; CDR3 protein: CASSLGQGNEQFF; CDR3 DNA: TGTGCCAGCAGCCTCGGACAGGGGAACGAGCAGTTCTTC
D gene: TRBD2; clone size: .; V gene: TRBV2; J gene: TRBJ2-1; CDR3 protein: CASSRSGGGVEQFF; CDR3 DNA: TGTGCCAGCAGTCGCAGCGGGGGGGGTGTTGAGCAGTTCTTC
D gene: TRBD1; clone size: .; V gene: TRBV6-1; J gene: TRBJ1-6; CDR3 protein: CASSEFQTGNSPLHF; CDR3 DNA: TGTGCCAGCAGTGAATTTCAGACAGGGAATTCACCCCTCCACTTT
D gene: .; clone size: .; V gene: TRBV19; J gene: TRBJ2-2; CDR3 protein: CASKTGQGDTGELFF; CDR3 DNA: TGTGCCAGTAAAACGGGACAAGGGGACACCGGGGAGCTGTTTTTT
D gene: .; clone size: .; V gene: TRBV27; J gene: TRBJ1-2; CDR3 protein: CASSFVGGIFRYTF; CDR3 DNA: TGTGCCAGCAGTTTTGTAGGAGGAATTTTTCGCTACACCTTC
D gene: .; clone size: .; V gene: TRBV7-8; J gene: TRBJ1-1; CDR3 protein: CASSRQKRTEAFF; CDR3 DNA: TGTGCCAGCAGCCGACAAAAGCGGACTGAAGCTTTCTTT
D gene: TRBD1; clone size: .; V gene: TRBV7-3; J gene: TRBJ1-2; CDR3 protein: CASSLRRQGEGYTF; CDR3 DNA: TGTGCCAGCAGCTTAAGGAGGCAGGGGGAGGGCTACACCTTC
D gene: .; clone size: .; V gene: TRBV6-5; J gene: TRBJ1-1; CDR3 protein: CASSSAREAFF; CDR3 DNA: TGTGCCAGCAGTTCGGCCAGGGAAGCTTTCTTT
D gene: .; clone size: .; V gene: TRBV7-2; J gene: TRBJ1-1; CDR3 protein: CASSRLGNTEAFF; CDR3 DNA: TGTGCCAGCAGCCGCCTCGGGAACACTGAAGCTTTCTTT
D gene: .; clone size: .; V gene: TRBV10-3; J gene: TRBJ2-3; CDR3 protein: CAISESMRTDTQYF; CDR3 DNA: TGTGCCATCAGTGAGTCGATGAGGACAGATACGCAGTATTTT
D gene: .; clone size: once; V gene: TRBV5-1; J gene: TRBJ2-7; CDR3 protein: CASSLDLGGYEQYF; CDR3 DNA: TGCGCCAGCAGCTTGGACTTGGGGGGCTACGAGCAGTACTTC
D gene: TRBD1; clone size: .; V gene: TRBV7-2; J gene: TRBJ1-4; CDR3 protein: CASSLRQGGEKLFF; CDR3 DNA: TGTGCCAGCAGCTTAAGACAGGGCGGTGAAAAACTGTTTTTT
D gene: .; clone size: .; V gene: TRBV4-2; J gene: TRBJ2-7; CDR3 protein: CASSQEGASYEQYF; CDR3 DNA: TGTGCCAGCAGCCAGGAGGGGGCCTCCTACGAGCAGTACTTC
D gene: .; clone size: .; V gene: TRBV7-2; J gene: TRBJ1-1; CDR3 protein: CASSWRGGTEAFF; CDR3 DNA: TGTGCCAGCAGCTGGAGGGGAGGCACTGAAGCTTTCTTT
D gene: TRBD2; clone size: .; V gene: TRBV6-4; J gene: TRBJ2-3; CDR3 protein: CARLAGGTDTQYF; CDR3 DNA: TGTGCCAGACTAGCGGGGGGCACAGATACGCAGTATTTT
D gene: TRBD1; clone size: .; V gene: TRBV11-2; J gene: TRBJ2-7; CDR3 protein: CASSPTLGTASYEQYF; CDR3 DNA: TGTGCCAGCAGCCCAACTCTTGGGACAGCATCCTACGAGCAGTACTTC
D gene: TRBD1; clone size: .; V gene: TRBV10-3; J gene: TRBJ1-4; CDR3 protein: CAISPGGNEKLFF; CDR3 DNA: TGTGCCATCTCCCCAGGGGGGAATGAAAAACTGTTTTTT
D gene: .; clone size: .; V gene: TRBV18; J gene: TRBJ1-1; CDR3 protein: CASSPGQEAFF; CDR3 DNA: TGTGCCAGCTCACCAGGACAGGAAGCTTTCTTT
D gene: TRBD2; clone size: .; V gene: TRBV29-1; J gene: TRBJ2-2; CDR3 protein: CSGRGIAGELFF; CDR3 DNA: TGCAGCGGGCGGGGGATCGCCGGGGAGCTGTTTTTT
D gene: TRBD1; clone size: .; V gene: TRBV28; J gene: TRBJ2-7; CDR3 protein: CASSLSDRSYEQYF; CDR3 DNA: TGTGCCAGCAGTTTATCGGACAGGTCCTACGAGCAGTACTTC
D gene: .; clone size: .; V gene: TRBV5-1; J gene: TRBJ1-6; CDR3 protein: CASSPAGVSPLHF; CDR3 DNA: TGCGCCAGCAGCCCAGCCGGGGTTTCGCCCCTCCACTTT
D gene: .; clone size: .; V gene: TRBV6-1; J gene: TRBJ1-4; CDR3 protein: CASSEYVKGGEKLFF; CDR3 DNA: TGTGCCAGCAGTGAATATGTGAAGGGAGGTGAAAAACTGTTTTTT
D gene: TRBD1; clone size: .; V gene: TRBV4-1; J gene: TRBJ1-1; CDR3 protein: CASSQDHPEGANTEAFF; CDR3 DNA: TGCGCCAGCAGCCAAGATCATCCCGAGGGGGCGAACACTGAAGCTTTCTTT
D gene: TRBD2; clone size: .; V gene: TRBV24-1; J gene: TRBJ2-3; CDR3 protein: CATSGGSTDTQYF; CDR3 DNA: TGTGCCACCAGCGGGGGGAGCACAGATACGCAGTATTTT
D gene: .; clone size: .; V gene: TRBV27; J gene: TRBJ1-1; CDR3 protein: CASSAGPRPTEAFF; CDR3 DNA: TGTGCCAGCAGTGCCGGTCCTCGCCCCACTGAAGCTTTCTTT
D gene: TRBD1; clone size: .; V gene: TRBV5-5; J gene: TRBJ1-4; CDR3 protein: CASSSLNRGTNEKLFF; CDR3 DNA: TGTGCCAGCAGCTCTCTAAACAGGGGAACTAATGAAAAACTGTTTTTT
D gene: TRBD2; clone size: few; V gene: TRBV7-2; J gene: TRBJ2-1; CDR3 protein: CASSLASGGAVGQFF; CDR3 DNA: TGTGCCAGCAGCTTAGCTAGCGGGGGGGCGGTAGGGCAGTTCTTC
D gene: .; clone size: once; V gene: TRBV5-6; J gene: TRBJ1-3; CDR3 protein: CASSLYGNTIYF; CDR3 DNA: TGTGCCAGCAGCTTGTACGGGAACACCATATATTTT
D gene: .; clone size: few; V gene: TRBV28; J gene: TRBJ1-1; CDR3 protein: CAAIRKSNTEAFF; CDR3 DNA: TGTGCCGCTATACGAAAGAGCAACACTGAAGCTTTCTTT
D gene: .; clone size: .; V gene: TRBV2; J gene: TRBJ1-2; CDR3 protein: CASSDRRVDGYTF; CDR3 DNA: TGTGCCAGCAGTGATAGGAGGGTGGATGGCTACACCTTC
D gene: TRBD1; clone size: .; V gene: TRBV6-1; J gene: TRBJ2-7; CDR3 protein: CASSTPDRGRGEQYF; CDR3 DNA: TGTGCCAGCAGTACTCCGGACAGGGGAAGGGGCGAGCAGTACTTC
D gene: .; clone size: .; V gene: TRBV6-2/TRBV6-3; J gene: TRBJ1-5; CDR3 protein: CASSISSGTLRGNQPQHF; CDR3 DNA: TGTGCCAGCAGTATCTCATCGGGGACCTTGCGGGGAAATCAGCCCCAGCATTTT
D gene: .; clone size: few; V gene: TRBV28; J gene: TRBJ2-7; CDR3 protein: CASSRQWGSYEQYF; CDR3 DNA: TGTGCCAGCAGTAGACAGTGGGGCTCCTACGAGCAGTACTTC
D gene: TRBD1; clone size: .; V gene: TRBV9; J gene: TRBJ2-3; CDR3 protein: CASSVEGGLTQYF; CDR3 DNA: TGTGCCAGCAGCGTAGAAGGGGGCTTGACGCAGTATTTT
D gene: TRBD2; clone size: .; V gene: TRBV10-3; J gene: TRBJ2-3; CDR3 protein: CAISLAGDPADTQYF; CDR3 DNA: TGTGCCATCAGTCTAGCGGGGGACCCGGCGGATACGCAGTATTTT
D gene: TRBD1; clone size: few; V gene: TRBV6-5; J gene: TRBJ1-2; CDR3 protein: CASSLDRNYGYTF; CDR3 DNA: TGTGCCAGCAGTTTGGACAGGAACTATGGCTACACCTTC